This TCR beta chain derives from a study of Graves' ophthalmopathy and Graves' hyperthyroidism. Overall study results and limits: Researchers report that a 13-signature model separated ophthalmopathy from stable hyperthyroidism, posting about 88% sensitivity and 75% to 84% specificity. The model flagged ophthalmopathy progression at around 70% sensitivity and 72.22% specificity. Blood also harbored most expanded thyroid clonotypes above 0.001 frequency.

The CDR3 extends over 14 amino acids. Trimming took off 0 bases at V and 8 bases at J, with 13 bases between the two ends. Germline V gives CDR1 LGHNA, CDR2 YSLEER. The authors amplified TCR beta CDR3 regions, and they did so from RNA transcripts for repertoire sequencing. An opening RT-PCR round employed HTBI primers and preceded a second-round multiplex PCR. TCRdb ran MiXCR on the multiplex PCR reads and lists one entry per CDR3 protein. The data hold roughly 1.1 million distinct CDR3 sequences, with about 35% observed a single time. Only a few counts were recorded for this clonotype. Its antigen is not identified. New diagnoses, under 2 months' duration, and ages 18 to 65 characterized the hyperthyroidism patients.

The V and J genes are TRBV4-3 and TRBJ1-2; D not certain. This clonotype was obtained from an adult man with Graves' hyperthyroidism. Sample: peripheral blood or thyroid tissue (not recorded which). CDR3 sequence: CASSQDGASPGYTF. As DNA, the CDR3 is TGCGCCAGCAGCCAAGATGGCGCTTCCCCGGGCTACACCTTC.